This T cell receptor beta chain derives from a study of read filtering for tumor transcriptome and immune sequencing. Study-level information: Among patients, approximately 17 were male and some 15 female, aged roughly 47 to 90 (mean around 66). Roughly 8 patients were R-ISS I, around 15 were R-ISS II, more than five were R-ISS III.

This clonotype appeared many times. The V and J ends lost 4 bases and 5 bases, in that order; junction bases with no gene match: 14. The CDR3 extends over 17 amino acids. CDR1 is SGHAT, CDR2 FQNNGV, per germline. From roughly 400 ng of RNA, a library with molecular barcoded alpha/delta and beta/gamma adaptors was made. TCRdb redid the calling of the reads with MiXCR, one entry per CDR3 protein. The sample consists of 40,000 or so distinct CDR3 sequences, approximately 14% of them appearing once. Input material: a population of CD138-negative cells sorted from bone marrow. This rearrangement joins TRBV11-2 to TRBJ2-1; 7 bases are a match to TRBD2. The TCR comes from a donor at least 40 years old with multiple myeloma. CDR3 residues: CASSSVKRASGNNEQFF. DNA of the CDR3: TGTGCCAGCAGCTCAGTCAAAAGAGCTAGCGGAAACAATGAGCAGTTCTTC.